Sequencing of this T cell receptor (beta chain) was carried out in a study of T-cell memory formation after mild COVID-19. Remarks on this clonotype: Its antigen is unidentified.

After 5'RACE with constant-segment primers, TCR alpha and TCR beta cDNA libraries carrying sample barcodes and UMIs were obtained. TCRdb passed the 5' RACE reads through MiXCR, listing each CDR3 protein once. The sample has tens of thousands of distinct CDR3 sequences; 7.3% are singletons. V was shortened by 4 bases and J by 4 bases, with 5 bases between the two germline ends. CDR3 size: 12 residues. Germline V gene data show CDR1 as WSHSY and CDR2 as SAAADI. Study-wide results and limits: Later expanders leaned toward CD4+, whereas clones contracting from day 15 to 85 were balanced CD4/CD8.

The receptor's source is a man aged 18 to 30 who had mild COVID-19 (a few samples of this study predate the infection). Cell type and time point are not known. Sequencing used PBMCs or a T cell subset sorted from them (not recorded which). The rearrangement uses TRBV10-2 and TRBJ2-1; D not certain. In DNA, the CDR3 is TGCGCCAGCAGTGTAAATTACAATGAGCAGTTCTTC. Translated, it gives CASSVNYNEQFF.